Listed here are 18 T cell receptor beta chains from one sample, sequenced in a study of identical twins (dated by TCRdb to about 2016). Library creation used 5' RACE. Sequencing was carried out with an Illumina HiSeq 2000. TCRdb's own reprocessing of the public reads used fastp at Q25 and MiXCR and kept productive beta chains. Rows with a matching CDR3 protein are joined into one entry that keeps the most common DNA and genes. This sample lists some 300,000 distinct CDR3 sequences; 9% to 15% were detected once. Jointly, the top ten make up approximately 7.6% of the sample. This sample also appeared in a second study, on yellow fever vaccine responses in identical twins.

What was sequenced was CD8+ T cells sorted from blood. These receptors were collected from a woman under 30 in good health.

This clonotype was seen only once. The V and J genes are TRBV29-1 and TRBJ1-1; D perhaps matches TRBD1 (5 bases). Trimming removed 3 bases at V and 1 base at J, with 12 bases between. From germline, CDR1 is SQVTM and CDR2 ANQGSEA. This CDR3 is built from 14 residues. Here the CDR3 DNA reads TGCAGCGTTGAGGGGGACGGTTGGAACACTGAAGCTTTCTTT. This sequence encodes CSVEGDGWNTEAFF.

The chain links TRBV27 to TRBJ2-7; TRBD2 is a possible D gene (5 bases). V lost 2 bases, J lost 3 bases, and 11 bases lay in between. The germline CDR1 and CDR2 sequences are MNHEY and SMNVEV (reference sequence). The CDR3 runs 14 residues. The CDR3: CASSLAGVGYEQYF. CDR3 nucleotide sequence: TGTGCCAGCAGTTTAGCCGGGGTGGGCTACGAGCAGTACTTC.

This clonotype was seen ten or more times. This chain joins TRBV6-4 and TRBJ2-3; 9 nucleotides agree with TRBD1. Germline lookup yields CDR1 MRHNA and CDR2 SNTAGT. There are 15 residues in the CDR3. The J segment lost 1 base and the V segment lost 6 bases, leaving 5 bases of the junction unmatched. The chain's CDR3 is CASSQGQGGTDTQYF. In DNA form, the CDR3 reads TGTGCCAGCAGCCAGGGACAGGGAGGCACAGATACGCAGTATTTT.

This clonotype was observed a handful of times. The chain employs TRBV28 and TRBJ2-5; TRBD1 aligns across 7 bases. The CDR3 covers 13 residues. Germline CDR1 reads MDHEN; CDR2 reads SYDVKM. Trimming took 5 bases from V and 3 from J; bases not matched to a gene: 3. The chain's CDR3 is CASSHGTEETQYF. The CDR3 DNA follows: TGTGCCAGCAGTCACGGGACAGAAGAGACCCAGTACTTC.

The chain carries TRBV7-6 and TRBJ2-3, with D possibly being TRBD2 (5 bases). Germline CDR1 SGHVS, CDR2 FNYEAQ. The CDR3 runs 14 residues. Trimming took off 10 bases at V and 2 bases at J, with 16 bases between the two ends. CDR3 residues: CATARTRDTDTQYF. The CDR3 DNA sequence: TGTGCCACCGCGCGGACCCGGGACACAGATACGCAGTATTTT.

This clonotype occurred many times. This chain uses TRBV12-3 or TRBV12-4 with TRBJ1-1; D is unresolved. The germline V and J ends were trimmed by 5 bases and 1 base, with 5 bases remaining between them. The CDR3 loop spans 12 amino acids. The CDR3 sequence: CASSPGNTEAFF. The CDR3 DNA reads as TGTGCCAGCAGTCCCGGGAACACTGAAGCTTTCTTT.

This clonotype has only a few counts. The chain carries TRBV19 and TRBJ2-1; no firm D call. The V end was cut by 3 bases, the J end by 5 bases, with 11 bases between. CDR3 length equals 14 residues. Looked up from germline, CDR1 is LNHDA and CDR2 is SQIVND (reference sequence). This CDR3 is CASSILAVNNEQFF. In nucleotides, the CDR3 is TGTGCCAGTAGTATTCTCGCTGTGAACAATGAGCAGTTCTTC.

The chain combines TRBV7-9 with TRBJ2-3; D possibly corresponds to TRBD2 (5 bases). Trimming shortened V by 4 bases and J by 2 bases, and 13 bases separated the two germline ends. Germline CDR1 is SEHNR and CDR2 is FQNEAQ (reference sequence). The CDR3 loop spans 15 amino acids. The CDR3 here is CASSSRTYNTDTQYF. For the CDR3, the DNA is TGTGCCAGCAGCTCAAGGACTTACAACACAGATACGCAGTATTTT.

The genes are TRBV20-1 and TRBJ2-5, with D perhaps TRBD2 (6 bases). The ends were cut back, 1 base at V and 2 bases at J, with 11 bases in the middle. CDR1 is DFQATT and CDR2 is SNEGSKA in the germline V gene (reference sequence). The CDR3 has 14 amino acids. The CDR3 DNA reads as TGCAGTGCTAGAGGATCTAGCGCGCAAGAGACCCAGTACTTC. Its protein product is CSARGSSAQETQYF.

This clonotype was observed at least ten times. V and J are TRBV5-1 and TRBJ1-1, with D uncertain. Germline CDR1 SGHRS, CDR2 YFSETQ. This CDR3 comprises 13 residues. V lost 0 bases and J 8 bases, leaving 11 bases between the germline ends. The CDR3 bases are TGCGCCAGCAGCTTGGGGGCCGAGAGAGAAGCTTTCTTT. This sequence encodes CASSLGAEREAFF.

The chain links TRBV27 to TRBJ2-3, with D possibly being TRBD1 (5 bases). Trimming took 1 base from V and 4 from J, leaving 12 bases between them. The germline CDR1 and CDR2 sequences are MNHEY and SMNVEV (reference sequence). The CDR3 length is 15 residues. For the CDR3, the DNA is TGTGCCAGCAGTTTATATGTAGGGGCTGCAGATACGCAGTATTTT. Its protein product is CASSLYVGAADTQYF.

V gene TRBV4-1 combines with J gene TRBJ2-1; D is possibly TRBD2 (5 bases). Deletions cut 4 bases from V and 0 bases from J, with 10 bases between. Germline V gene sequence: CDR1 MGHRA, CDR2 YSYEKL. This CDR3 is 15 amino acids long. In DNA form, the CDR3 reads TGCGCCAGCAGCCCCGGGAAGAGCTCCTACAATGAGCAGTTCTTC. It encodes CASSPGKSSYNEQFF.

This clonotype has ten or more counts. The chain carries TRBV11-1 and TRBJ2-1, with 11 bases fitting TRBD1. Germline V CDR1 and CDR2: SGHAT, FQDESV (reference sequence). V lost 5 bases and J lost 6; bases outside the gene matches: 18. CDR3 size: 19 residues. The CDR3 here is CASSLQGQGAIGLRNEQFF. The DNA for the CDR3 is TGTGCCAGCAGCCTCCAAGGACAGGGGGCGATCGGACTACGCAATGAGCAGTTCTTC.

This clonotype came up many times. The rearrangement joins TRBV10-2 to TRBJ2-7; 8 positions agree with TRBD2. Germline loops: CDR1 WSHSY, CDR2 SAAADI. The CDR3 contains 16 residues. Losses at the gene ends were 0 bases for V and 2 bases for J; bases not matched to a gene: 6. The chain's CDR3 is CASSESMGGRTYEQYF. In DNA form, the CDR3 reads TGCGCCAGCAGTGAGTCGATGGGCGGGAGGACCTACGAGCAGTACTTC.

The V and J genes are TRBV3-1 and TRBJ2-2; D might be TRBD2 (5 bases). The CDR3 is made up of 18 amino acids. V was trimmed by 0 bases and J by 7 bases, leaving 21 bases between them. Germline CDR1 is LGHDT and CDR2 is YNNKEL (reference sequence). The CDR3 loop is CASSQDIYGKAHGGELFF. The CDR3 nucleotides read TGTGCCAGCAGCCAAGATATTTACGGGAAGGCTCACGGCGGGGAGCTGTTTTTT.

This clonotype has a count of ten or more. The rearrangement joins TRBV12-3 or TRBV12-4 to TRBJ2-3, with D possibly TRBD1 on 5 matching bases. V shed 2 bases and J shed 2 bases, with 8 bases lying between them. The CDR3 is 14 residues long. The chain's CDR3 is CASSLWGNTDTQYF. In DNA, the CDR3 is TGTGCCAGCAGTTTATGGGGCAACACAGATACGCAGTATTTT.

V and J are TRBV4-1 and TRBJ2-3, with a weak D call TRBD1 (6 bases). Trimming stripped 4 bases from V and 8 bases from J, with 19 bases between. CDR1 is MGHRA and CDR2 is YSYEKL in the germline V gene. This CDR3 comprises 15 residues. The CDR3 spells CASSPREGVLGTQYF. CDR3 nucleotide sequence: TGCGCCAGCAGCCCTCGAGAGGGGGTGCTTGGTACGCAGTATTTT.

In its sample, this clonotype was seen a few times. The chain joins TRBV6-5 to TRBJ1-6, with D maybe TRBD1 (5 bases). CDR1 is MNHEY, CDR2 SVGAGI, per germline. Trimming shortened V by 4 bases and J by 8 bases, and 15 bases separated the two germline ends. This CDR3 region has 15 residues. The CDR3 region has the DNA TGTGCCAGCAGTTCGGGGGGAGGCGGCGATTCACCCCTCCACTTT. Its protein is CASSSGGGGDSPLHF.